The 28 T cell receptor beta chains below come from one sample, sequenced in a study of blood T cell repertoires in COVID-19. Here immunoSEQ multiplex PCR was the method, and the copy in TCRdb shows in-frame clones only, minus some. This sample has about 100,000 clones; about 80% occur once, and the top ten carry 16%. The sequenced sample was peripheral blood. The receptors stem from a human donor in a cohort sampled during active COVID-19.

The chain joins TRBV9 to TRBJ1-2; 12 positions match TRBD1. The CDR3 length is 19 residues. In germline, CDR1 is SGDLS, CDR2 YYNGEE. J was trimmed by 0 bases and V by 4 bases; bases with no gene match: 13. The CDR3 nucleotides read TGTGCCAGCAGCCCCGGGGGGACAGGGGGCTTGTTGGCTAACTATGGCTACACCTTC. Translating it yields CASSPGGTGGLLANYGYTF.

This chain links TRBV16 with TRBJ2-3; 10 nucleotides line up with TRBD2. The CDR3 is 15 amino acids. The junction had 11 bases not matched to a gene; V was cut back by 8 bases and J by 6 bases. Germline values: CDR1 KGHSY, CDR2 FQNENV. CDR3: CASESGRAVSDTQYF. CDR3 nucleotides: TGTGCCAGCGAAAGCGGGAGGGCCGTTTCGGATACGCAGTATTTT.

This chain uses TRBV30 with TRBJ2-3; TRBD2 matches 12 bases. The V gene end was trimmed by 2 bases and the J gene end by 5 bases; junction bases not matched to a gene: 5. Germline lookup yields CDR1 GTSNPN and CDR2 SVGIG (reference sequence). This CDR3 is built from 15 residues. The chain's CDR3 is CAWSILAGGVDTQYF. CDR3 in DNA: TGTGCCTGGAGTATACTAGCGGGAGGCGTAGATACGCAGTATTTT.

The chain combines TRBV6-1 with TRBJ1-2; tentatively, D is TRBD1 (5 bases). CDR1 is MNHNS and CDR2 is SASEGT in the germline V gene. The CDR3 length is 13 residues. Trimming shortened V by 2 bases and J by 8 bases, and 12 bases separated the two germline ends. CDR3: CASSERAGYGYTF. The CDR3 DNA reads as TGTGCCAGCAGTGAAAGGGCAGGGTACGGCTACACCTTC.

The chain employs TRBV2 and TRBJ2-5; 7 bases line up with TRBD1. After removal of 4 bases from V and 4 bases from J, the junction contained 3 bases not matched to a gene. The CDR3 is 13 residues long. Germline CDR1 SNHLY, CDR2 FYNNEI. The CDR3 DNA reads as TGTGCCAGCAGTGGATACAGGGGAGAGACCCAGTACTTC. It codes for CASSGYRGETQYF.

V gene TRBV6-5 combines with J gene TRBJ2-1; 10 bases line up with TRBD1. V shed 7 bases and J 7 bases; nucleotides not matched to a gene: 7. Per the germline V gene, CDR1 is MNHEY and CDR2 is SVGAGI. CDR3 length: 14 residues. In nucleotides, the CDR3 is TGTGCCAGCAAACCGGGACAGGGGATGAATGAGCAGTTCTTC. Residues: CASKPGQGMNEQFF.

This chain joins TRBV3-1 (or the pseudogene TRBV3-2) and TRBJ2-6; D perhaps matches TRBD1 (5 bases). Per germline, CDR1 LGHDT and CDR2 YNNKEL (reference sequence). V was cut by 2 bases and J by 0 bases, with 8 bases left in between. CDR3 length: 16 amino acids. The CDR3 spells CASSQPQGSGANVLTF. The CDR3 coding sequence is TGTGCCAGCAGCCAACCTCAGGGCTCTGGGGCCAACGTCCTGACTTTC.

The DNA of the CDR3 is TGTGCCAGCAGCGTAGGCCGCGGGAGCCAAGAGACCCAGTACTTC. It codes for CASSVGRGSQETQYF. This chain links TRBV9 with TRBJ2-5; 7 bases map to TRBD2. The V and J ends lost 0 bases and 1 base, in that order; junction bases with no gene match: 3. Germline V lookup: CDR1 SGDLS, CDR2 YYNGEE. The CDR3 length is 15 residues.

The chain employs TRBV5-1 and TRBJ2-1, with 10 bases identical to TRBD1. This CDR3 is built from 17 residues. From germline, CDR1 is SGHRS and CDR2 YFSETQ. J gave up 5 bases and V 4 bases, and 12 bases lay outside the gene matches. The DNA for the CDR3 is TGCGCCAGCAGCGCTCAACCGGGACAGGGGACCAACAATGAGCAGTTCTTC. The encoded protein is CASSAQPGQGTNNEQFF.

The count of this clone is one. The chain couples TRBV30 to TRBJ1-4; 9 bases are shared with TRBD1. Germline V gives CDR1 GTSNPN, CDR2 SVGIG (reference sequence). Germline trimming cut 3 bases from V and 7 bases from J; bases unmatched to any gene: 3. The CDR3 runs 13 residues. CDR3 nucleotides: TGTGCCTGGAGACAGGGGGCGTTTGAAAAACTGTTTTTT. This translates into CAWRQGAFEKLFF. The whole variable domain, remainder taken from reference TRBV30 and TRBJ1-4, is SQTIHQWPATLVQPVGSPLSLECTVEGTSNPNLYWYRQAAGRGLQLLFYSVGIGQISSEVPQNLSASRPQDRQFILSSKKLLLSDSGFYLCAWRQGAFEKLFFGSGTQLSVL.

This clone was recorded many times. The CDR3 loop reads CATSRDGQAGKNIQYF. The CDR3 bases are TGTGCCACCAGCAGAGACGGGCAGGCAGGGAAAAACATTCAGTACTTC. The V gene is TRBV15, the J gene TRBJ2-4; maybe TRBD1 (5 bases). Germline V gene data show CDR1 as LNHNV and CDR2 as YYDKDF (reference sequence). This CDR3 is 16 amino acids long. Deletions cut 0 bases from V and 4 bases from J, with 13 bases between.

DNA of the CDR3: TGTGCCAGCTCACCTGGGACTAGCGGGAACTCCTACGAGCAGTACTTC. Its protein is CASSPGTSGNSYEQYF. This chain uses TRBV18 with TRBJ2-7, with 13 bases identical to TRBD2. V lost 3 bases to trimming and J lost 0 bases; unmatched junction nucleotides: 2. The CDR3 runs to 16 residues. The germline V gene has CDR1 KGHSH and CDR2 LQKENI.

At least ten counts were recorded for this clone. This sequence joins TRBV2 and TRBJ2-7, with 10 bases fitting TRBD1. CDR1 and CDR2 from the germline V gene are SNHLY and FYNNEI. The CDR3 is made up of 16 amino acids. The trim removed 6 bases at V and 7 bases at J, leaving 15 bases unmatched. The CDR3 loop is CASSHPMGQGTEEQYF. The CDR3 coding sequence is TGTGCCAGCAGCCACCCGATGGGACAGGGGACCGAAGAGCAGTACTTC.

This chain joins TRBV7-9 and TRBJ1-1, with D possibly matching TRBD1 (5 bases). V was trimmed by 2 bases and J by 3 bases, leaving 13 bases between them. Germline CDR1 is SEHNR and CDR2 is FQNEAQ (reference sequence). There are 15 residues in the CDR3. CDR3 nucleotide sequence: TGTGCCAGCAGCTTATTCCTCTCGGGGGACACTGAAGCTTTCTTT. This encodes CASSLFLSGDTEAFF.

The V call is TRBV5-1, the J call TRBJ2-3, with 10 nucleotides matching TRBD2. V trimming: 5 bases; J trimming: 4 bases; junction bases outside the gene matches: 10. CDR3 length: 16 residues. Germline CDR1 reads SGHRS; CDR2 reads YFSETQ. CDR3 in DNA: TGCGCCAGCAGTAGCGGGAGGCCCATTATGGCAGATACGCAGTATTTT. As protein: CASSSGRPIMADTQYF.

Here the CDR3 reads CARGRGYSTDTQYF. CDR3 bases: TGTGCCAGGGGCCGGGGTTATAGCACAGATACGCAGTATTTT. The chain carries TRBV6-4 and TRBJ2-3; D may be TRBD2 (5 bases). The germline gives CDR1 MRHNA, CDR2 SNTAGT. V lost 9 bases and J lost 0, with 13 bases in between. The CDR3 length is 14 residues.

The genes are TRBV19 and TRBJ1-5; tentatively, D is TRBD1 (5 bases). This CDR3 has 13 amino acids. In germline, CDR1 is LNHDA, CDR2 SQIVND (reference sequence). The germline V and J ends were trimmed by 8 bases and 9 bases, with 17 bases remaining between them. CDR3 loop: CASQTGFLGPQHF. In nucleotides, the CDR3 is TGTGCCAGTCAAACAGGTTTCCTTGGGCCCCAGCATTTT.

The rearrangement links TRBV24-1 to TRBJ2-6, with a weak D call TRBD1 (6 bases). In germline, CDR1 is KGHDR, CDR2 SFDVKD. This CDR3 has 19 amino acids. The germline V and J ends were trimmed by 10 bases and 0 bases, with 24 bases remaining between them. This chain's CDR3 is CATSPGHHEVSSGANVLTF. CDR3 bases: TGTGCCACTTCACCGGGACACCATGAAGTGAGCTCTGGGGCCAACGTCCTGACTTTC.

Many counts were recorded for this clone. The chain links TRBV4-1 to TRBJ1-1; no clear D. The V end was cut by 0 bases, the J end by 3 bases, with 8 bases between. The CDR3 is 14 amino acids. The germline CDR1 and CDR2 sequences are MGHRA and YSYEKL. The CDR3 sequence is CASSQDRGYTEAFF. The CDR3 bases are TGCGCCAGCAGCCAAGATCGGGGTTACACTGAAGCTTTCTTT.

CDR3 sequence: CASSQEMTDTQYF. CDR3 nucleotide sequence: TGTGCCAGCAGCCAGGAGATGACAGATACGCAGTATTTT. V usage is TRBV14 and J usage is TRBJ2-3; D gene ambiguous. Deletions cut 3 bases from V and 3 bases from J, with 7 bases between. The CDR3 is 13 residues long. Germline assignment: CDR1 SGHDN and CDR2 FVKESK.

Written as DNA, the CDR3 is TGTGCCAGCTCACGGGACAGGGGTGAACAGCCCCAGCATTTT. It yields the protein CASSRDRGEQPQHF. J is TRBJ1-5 and V is TRBV18, with 10 positions matching TRBD1. Germline assignment: CDR1 KGHSH and CDR2 LQKENI. The CDR3 extends over 14 amino acids. Trimming cost V 4 bases and J 7 bases; bases outside gene matches: 4.

This chain joins TRBV7-8 and TRBJ2-2, with 7 bases that match TRBD2. There are 13 residues in the CDR3. Germline CDR1 SGHVS, CDR2 FQNEAQ. V shed 5 bases, J shed 8 bases, and the junction held 5 bases outside the gene matches. The CDR3 nucleotides read TGTGCCAGCAGCGCGGGGACTACTGGGGAGCTGTTTTTT. Translation gives CASSAGTTGELFF.

This rearrangement joins TRBV28 to TRBJ2-1; 9 bases are shared with TRBD2. V was pared by 2 bases and J by 9 bases, with 5 bases of the junction left unmatched. Germline V CDR1 and CDR2: MDHEN, SYDVKM. This CDR3 has 14 amino acids. The CDR3 is CASSLPSGGFEQFF. The CDR3 coding sequence is TGTGCCAGCAGTTTACCGAGCGGGGGGTTTGAGCAGTTCTTC.

This rearrangement joins TRBV7-9 to TRBJ2-3; 9 bases align to TRBD2. Per germline, CDR1 SEHNR and CDR2 FQNEAQ (reference sequence). The CDR3 is 16 amino acids. The J segment lost 6 bases and the V segment lost 7 bases, leaving 14 bases of the junction unmatched. DNA of the CDR3: TGTGCCAGCATCCGGATTAGCGGGGGTCCGGGGGATACGCAGTATTTT. Its protein product is CASIRISGGPGDTQYF. Using reference TRBV7-9 and TRBJ2-3 for the parts outside the CDR3, the full variable domain is DTGVSQNPRHKITKRGQNVTFRCDPISEHNRLYWYRQTLGQGPEFLTYFQNEAQLEKSRLLSDRFSAERPKGSFSTLEIQRTEQGDSAMYLCASIRISGGPGDTQYFGPGTRLTVL.

V usage is TRBV5-1 and J usage is TRBJ1-1; maybe TRBD1 (5 bases). Trimming took off 1 base at V and 0 bases at J, with 13 bases between the two ends. CDR1 and CDR2 (germline): SGHRS, YFSETQ. The CDR3 contains 16 residues. In nucleotides, the CDR3 is TGCGCCAGCAGCTTGTTGGTCACAGGAATGAACACTGAAGCTTTCTTT. Amino acids: CASSLLVTGMNTEAFF.

The V call is TRBV7-9, the J call TRBJ2-3, with no clear D. The CDR3 is 17 amino acids. Trimming cost V 5 bases and J 4 bases, with 22 bases left between them. Germline V gene sequence: CDR1 SEHNR, CDR2 FQNEAQ (reference sequence). CDR3: CASSPLVSSRNADTQYF. CDR3 in DNA: TGTGCCAGCAGCCCCTTGGTTTCTTCTAGGAATGCAGATACGCAGTATTTT.

V gene TRBV10-2 combines with J gene TRBJ2-1; the match to TRBD2 covers 12 bases. Germline loops: CDR1 WSHSY, CDR2 SAAADI. V lost 6 bases and J lost 7; bases outside the gene matches: 4. The CDR3 has 14 amino acids. For the CDR3, the DNA is TGCGCCAGCAGCGGACTAGCGGGAACTAATGAGCAGTTCTTC. Its translation: CASSGLAGTNEQFF.

This chain links TRBV7-9 with TRBJ2-3; no definite D call. CDR1 and CDR2 from the germline V gene are SEHNR and FQNEAQ (reference sequence). Trimming cost V 7 bases and J 0 bases, with 8 bases left between them. This CDR3 has 13 amino acids. CDR3 in amino acids: CASTIYSTDTQYF. CDR3 nucleotides: TGTGCCAGCACCATATATAGCACAGATACGCAGTATTTT.